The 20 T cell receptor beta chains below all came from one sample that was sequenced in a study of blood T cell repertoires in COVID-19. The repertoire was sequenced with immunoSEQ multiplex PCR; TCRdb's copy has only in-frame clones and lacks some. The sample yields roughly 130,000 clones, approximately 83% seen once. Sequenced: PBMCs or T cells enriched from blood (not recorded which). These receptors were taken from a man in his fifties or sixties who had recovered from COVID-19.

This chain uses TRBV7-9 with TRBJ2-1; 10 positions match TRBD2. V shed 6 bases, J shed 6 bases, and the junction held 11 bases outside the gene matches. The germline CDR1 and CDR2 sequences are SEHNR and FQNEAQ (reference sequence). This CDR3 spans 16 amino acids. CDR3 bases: TGTGCCAGCAGTCCCAGCCAGCGGGGGGGCCTCAATGAGCAGTTCTTC. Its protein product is CASSPSQRGGLNEQFF.

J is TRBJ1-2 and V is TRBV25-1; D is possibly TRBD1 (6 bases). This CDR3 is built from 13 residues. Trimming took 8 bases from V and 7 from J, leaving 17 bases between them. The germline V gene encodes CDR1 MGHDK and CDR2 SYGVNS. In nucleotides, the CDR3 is TGTGCCAGCGCCCGGGACATCTGGGGTGGCTACACCTTC. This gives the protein CASARDIWGGYTF.

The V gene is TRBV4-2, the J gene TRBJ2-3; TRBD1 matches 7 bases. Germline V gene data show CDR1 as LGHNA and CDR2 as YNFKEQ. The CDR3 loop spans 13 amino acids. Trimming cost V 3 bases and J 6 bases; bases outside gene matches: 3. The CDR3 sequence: CASSQARGDTQYF. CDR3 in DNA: TGTGCCAGCAGCCAGGCCAGGGGGGATACGCAGTATTTT.

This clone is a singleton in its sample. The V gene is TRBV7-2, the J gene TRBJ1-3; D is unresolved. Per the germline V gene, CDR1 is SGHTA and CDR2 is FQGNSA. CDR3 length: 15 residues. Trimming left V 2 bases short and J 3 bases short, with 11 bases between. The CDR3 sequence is CASSLYPGNGNTIYF. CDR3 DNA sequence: TGTGCCAGCAGCTTATACCCAGGCAATGGAAACACCATATATTTT. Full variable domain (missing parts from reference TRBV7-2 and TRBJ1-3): GAGVSQSPSNKVTEKGKDVELRCDPISGHTALYWYRQSLGQGLEFLIYFQGNSAPDKSGLPSDRFSAERTGGSVSTLTIQRTQQEDSAVYLCASSLYPGNGNTIYFGEGSWLTVV.

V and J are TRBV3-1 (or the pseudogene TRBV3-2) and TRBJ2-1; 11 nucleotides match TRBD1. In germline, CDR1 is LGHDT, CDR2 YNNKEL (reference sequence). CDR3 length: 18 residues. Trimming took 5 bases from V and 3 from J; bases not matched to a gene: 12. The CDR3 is CASSSRTGGASFYNEQFF. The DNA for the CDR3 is TGTGCCAGCAGCTCTCGGACAGGGGGCGCCTCTTTCTACAATGAGCAGTTCTTC.

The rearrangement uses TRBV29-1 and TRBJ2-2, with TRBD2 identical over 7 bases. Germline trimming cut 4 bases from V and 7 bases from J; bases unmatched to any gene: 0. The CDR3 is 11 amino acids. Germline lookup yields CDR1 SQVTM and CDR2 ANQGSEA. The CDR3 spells CSVGEGGELFF. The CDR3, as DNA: TGCAGCGTTGGGGAGGGCGGGGAGCTGTTTTTT.

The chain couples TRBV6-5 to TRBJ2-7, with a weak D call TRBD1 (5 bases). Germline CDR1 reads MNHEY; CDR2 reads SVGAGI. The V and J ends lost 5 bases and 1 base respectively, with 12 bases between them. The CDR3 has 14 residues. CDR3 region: CASSLTDGSYEQYF. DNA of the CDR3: TGTGCCAGCAGTCTGACAGACGGTTCCTACGAGCAGTACTTC.

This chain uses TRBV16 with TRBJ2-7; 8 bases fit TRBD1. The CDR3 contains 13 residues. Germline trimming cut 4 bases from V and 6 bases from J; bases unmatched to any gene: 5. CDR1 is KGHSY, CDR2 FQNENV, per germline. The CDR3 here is CASSRNDRGEQYF. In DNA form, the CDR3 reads TGTGCCAGCAGCCGGAACGACAGGGGCGAGCAGTACTTC.

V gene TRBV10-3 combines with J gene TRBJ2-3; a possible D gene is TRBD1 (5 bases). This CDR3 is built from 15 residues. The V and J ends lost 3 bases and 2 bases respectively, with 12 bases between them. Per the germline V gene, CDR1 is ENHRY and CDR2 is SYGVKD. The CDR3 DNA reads TGTGCCATCAGTGATATGGGGCAGGTCACAGATACGCAGTATTTT. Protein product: CAISDMGQVTDTQYF.

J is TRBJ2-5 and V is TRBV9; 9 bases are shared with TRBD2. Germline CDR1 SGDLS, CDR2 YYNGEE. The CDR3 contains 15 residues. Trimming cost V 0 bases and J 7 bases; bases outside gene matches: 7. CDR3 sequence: CASSVDPSGAPTQYF. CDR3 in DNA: TGTGCCAGCAGCGTAGATCCTAGCGGGGCCCCGACCCAGTACTTC.

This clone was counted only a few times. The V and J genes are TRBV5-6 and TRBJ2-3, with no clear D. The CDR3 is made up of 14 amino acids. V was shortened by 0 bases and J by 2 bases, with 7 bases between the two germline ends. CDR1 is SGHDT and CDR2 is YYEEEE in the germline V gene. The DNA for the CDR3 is TGTGCCAGCAGCTTGGCCCTTTCCACAGATACGCAGTATTTT. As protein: CASSLALSTDTQYF. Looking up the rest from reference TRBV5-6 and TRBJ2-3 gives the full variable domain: DAGVTQSPTHLIKTRGQQVTLRCSPKSGHDTVSWYQQALGQGPQFIFQYYEEEERQRGNFPDRFSGHQFPNYSSELNVNALLLGDSALYLCASSLALSTDTQYFGPGTRLTVL.

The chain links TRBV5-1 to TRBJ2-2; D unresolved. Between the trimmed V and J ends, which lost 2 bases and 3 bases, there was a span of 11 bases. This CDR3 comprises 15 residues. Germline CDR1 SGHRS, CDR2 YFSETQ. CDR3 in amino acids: CASSLDLIYTGELFF. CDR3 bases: TGCGCCAGCAGCTTAGATCTAATTTACACCGGGGAGCTGTTTTTT.

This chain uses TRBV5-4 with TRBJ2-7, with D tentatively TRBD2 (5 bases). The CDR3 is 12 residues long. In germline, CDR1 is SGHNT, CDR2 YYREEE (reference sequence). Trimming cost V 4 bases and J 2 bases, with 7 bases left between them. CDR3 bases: TGTGCCAGCAGCCTGGGAGCCTACGAGCAGTACTTC. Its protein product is CASSLGAYEQYF. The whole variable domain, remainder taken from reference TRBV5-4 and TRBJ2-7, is ETGVTQSPTHLIKTRGQQVTLRCSSQSGHNTVSWYQQALGQGPQFIFQYYREEENGRGNFPPRFSGLQFPNYSSELNVNALELDDSALYLCASSLGAYEQYFGPGTRLTVT.

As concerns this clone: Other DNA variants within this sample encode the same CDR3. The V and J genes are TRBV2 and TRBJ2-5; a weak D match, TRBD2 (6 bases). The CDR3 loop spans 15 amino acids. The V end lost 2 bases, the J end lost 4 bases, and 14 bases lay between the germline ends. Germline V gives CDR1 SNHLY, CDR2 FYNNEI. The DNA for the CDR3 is TGTGCCAGCAGTGAACGAAGGGGAGGTGGAGAGACCCAGTACTTC. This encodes CASSERRGGGETQYF.

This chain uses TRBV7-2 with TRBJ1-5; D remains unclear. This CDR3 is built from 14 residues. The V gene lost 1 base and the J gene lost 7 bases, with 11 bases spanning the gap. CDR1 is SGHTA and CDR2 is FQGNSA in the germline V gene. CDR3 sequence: CASSLDGPRQPQHF. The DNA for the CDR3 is TGTGCCAGCAGCTTAGATGGTCCGAGGCAGCCCCAGCATTTT.

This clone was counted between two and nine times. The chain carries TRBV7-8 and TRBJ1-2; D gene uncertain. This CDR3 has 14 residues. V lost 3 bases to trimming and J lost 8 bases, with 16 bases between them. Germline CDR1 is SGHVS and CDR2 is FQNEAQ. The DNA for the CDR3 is TGTGCCAGCAGCTTGGCGAGGGTTATGGGAGGCTACACCTTC. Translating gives CASSLARVMGGYTF.

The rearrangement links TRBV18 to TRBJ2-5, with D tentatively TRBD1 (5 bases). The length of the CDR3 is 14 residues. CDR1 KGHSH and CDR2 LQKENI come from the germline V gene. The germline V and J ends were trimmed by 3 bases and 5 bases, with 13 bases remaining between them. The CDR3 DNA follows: TGTGCCAGCTCACCGGGGAAAGGGGCTGAGACCCAGTACTTC. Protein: CASSPGKGAETQYF.

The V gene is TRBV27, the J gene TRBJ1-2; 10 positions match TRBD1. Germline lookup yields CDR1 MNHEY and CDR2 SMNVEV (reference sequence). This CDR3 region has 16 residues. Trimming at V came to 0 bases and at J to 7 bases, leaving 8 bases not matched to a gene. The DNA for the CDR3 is TGTGCCAGCAGTTTATCCGTCGACAGGGGGCCGTCTGGCTACACCTTC. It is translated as CASSLSVDRGPSGYTF.

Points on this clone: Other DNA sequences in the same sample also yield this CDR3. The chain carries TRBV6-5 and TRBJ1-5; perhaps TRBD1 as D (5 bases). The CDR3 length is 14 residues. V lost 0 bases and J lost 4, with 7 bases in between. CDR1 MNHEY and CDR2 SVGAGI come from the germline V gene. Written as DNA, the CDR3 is TGTGCCAGCAGTTACTCTGGGGGGAATCAGCCCCAGCATTTT. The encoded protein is CASSYSGGNQPQHF.

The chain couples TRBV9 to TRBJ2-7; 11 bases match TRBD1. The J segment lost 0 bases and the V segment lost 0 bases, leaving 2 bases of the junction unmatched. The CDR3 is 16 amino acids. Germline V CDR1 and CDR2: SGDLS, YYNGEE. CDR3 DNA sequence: TGTGCCAGCAGCGTAGCTGGGACAGGGGGCTCCTACGAGCAGTACTTC. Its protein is CASSVAGTGGSYEQYF.